The rows below give T cell receptor beta chains drawn from one sample of a study of OX40 agonist ivuxolimab in advanced cancers. Produced via immunoSEQ multiplex PCR; TCRdb's table is partial and in-frame only. The profile shows under 75,000 clones, approximately 85% of them singletons. The source material was CD4+ or CD8+ T cells sorted from blood, sampled in a trial of the OX40 agonist ivuxolimab. Receptors were obtained from an adult with an advanced solid tumor such as melanoma, head and neck, liver or kidney cancer. CDR3s include the opening cysteine and the closing phenylalanine or tryptophan. The order of the fields is clone size, D gene, V gene, J gene, CDR3 protein, CDR3 DNA. D genes are given only for firm matches. Only some rows state a clone size, as once, few, many or a class for expanded clones.

size: -
D: -
V: TRBV5-1
J: TRBJ1-1
CDR3: CASYYGSTNTEAFF
DNA: TGCGCCAGCTATTACGGCTCGACCAACACTGAAGCTTTCTTT

size: -
D: TRBD1
V: TRBV27
J: TRBJ2-7
CDR3: CASSRTGRPSYEQYF
DNA: TGTGCCAGCAGTCGGACAGGTCGTCCCTCCTACGAGCAGTACTTC

size: -
D: -
V: TRBV6-6
J: TRBJ2-5
CDR3: CASGPEGRETQYF
DNA: TGTGCCAGCGGGCCCGAAGGGCGAGAGACCCAGTACTTC

size: -
D: -
V: TRBV6-5
J: TRBJ2-7
CDR3: CASRSTTSYEQYF
DNA: TGTGCCAGTAGGTCGACGACCTCCTACGAGCAGTACTTC

size: -
D: TRBD1
V: TRBV7-2
J: TRBJ1-4
CDR3: CASSPGQGREKLFF
DNA: TGTGCCAGCAGCCCGGGACAGGGTCGAGAAAAACTGTTTTTT

size: -
D: -
V: TRBV30
J: TRBJ2-7
CDR3: CAWSHLNRRVYEQYF
DNA: TGTGCCTGGAGTCACCTCAACAGAAGGGTCTACGAGCAGTACTTC

size: -
D: -
V: TRBV6-5
J: TRBJ1-1
CDR3: CASSRGTVVTEAFF
DNA: TGTGCCAGCAGTCGAGGGACGGTGGTCACTGAAGCTTTCTTT

size: -
D: -
V: TRBV6-1
J: TRBJ1-1
CDR3: CASSEQGGTEAFF
DNA: TGTGCCAGCAGTGAACAGGGAGGCACTGAAGCTTTCTTT

size: -
D: TRBD2
V: TRBV5-1
J: TRBJ2-3
CDR3: CASSPGGSGGSDTQYF
DNA: TGCGCCAGCAGCCCTGGTGGTAGCGGGGGTTCAGATACGCAGTATTTT

size: -
D: -
V: TRBV6-6
J: TRBJ2-3
CDR3: CASSQIILVDTQYF
DNA: TGTGCCAGCAGTCAAATCATTTTGGTTGATACGCAGTATTTT

size: -
D: TRBD1
V: TRBV11-3
J: TRBJ1-2
CDR3: CASSAIQGAKEDGYTF
DNA: TGTGCCAGCAGCGCAATCCAGGGGGCGAAGGAAGATGGCTACACCTTC

size: -
D: TRBD1
V: TRBV5-1
J: TRBJ1-2
CDR3: CASSSGQGAYGYTF
DNA: TGCGCCAGCAGCTCTGGACAGGGTGCCTATGGCTACACCTTC

size: -
D: -
V: TRBV7-2
J: TRBJ2-1
CDR3: CASSRGGTEQFF
DNA: TGTGCCAGCAGCCGTGGGGGGACTGAGCAGTTCTTC

size: few
D: TRBD1
V: TRBV10-3
J: TRBJ1-2
CDR3: CAISESKDRAYGYTF
DNA: TGTGCCATCAGTGAGTCAAAGGACAGGGCTTATGGCTACACCTTC

size: -
D: -
V: TRBV15
J: TRBJ2-1
CDR3: CATSRDSGGRNEQFF
DNA: TGTGCCACCAGCAGAGATTCAGGAGGGAGGAATGAGCAGTTCTTC

size: once
D: -
V: TRBV7-6
J: TRBJ1-3
CDR3: CASSPRRSAAGYSGNTIYF
DNA: TGTGCCAGCAGCCCCCGCAGGTCGGCAGCCGGCTACTCTGGAAACACCATATATTTT

size: -
D: -
V: TRBV21-1
J: TRBJ1-5
CDR3: CASSLRGPTDSNQPQHF
DNA: TGTGCCAGCAGCTTGCGGGGCCCTACAGATAGCAATCAGCCCCAGCATTTT

size: -
D: -
V: TRBV5-8
J: TRBJ2-3
CDR3: CASSPHRGTDTQYF
DNA: TGTGCCAGCAGCCCTCATCGGGGCACAGATACGCAGTATTTT

size: -
D: -
V: TRBV18
J: TRBJ1-1
CDR3: CASSPAGSTATEAFF
DNA: TGTGCCAGCTCACCGGCAGGTTCTACGGCCACTGAAGCTTTCTTT

size: -
D: -
V: TRBV5-6
J: TRBJ2-1
CDR3: CASSPIGTNEQFF
DNA: TGTGCCAGCAGCCCTATCGGGACAAATGAGCAGTTCTTC

size: -
D: -
V: TRBV30
J: TRBJ2-7
CDR3: CAWSGASGRTGEQYF
DNA: TGTGCCTGGAGTGGCGCGTCGGGTCGGACTGGCGAGCAGTACTTC

size: -
D: -
V: TRBV6-1
J: TRBJ2-7
CDR3: CASSEIEQYF
DNA: TGTGCCAGCAGTGAGATCGAGCAGTACTTC

size: -
D: -
V: TRBV10-1
J: TRBJ2-3
CDR3: CASSGQRQADTQYF
DNA: TGCGCCAGCAGCGGTCAGAGGCAAGCGGATACGCAGTATTTT

size: -
D: -
V: TRBV19
J: TRBJ2-7
CDR3: CASSIDNAVPYEQYF
DNA: TGTGCCAGTAGTATAGATAACGCGGTCCCCTACGAGCAGTACTTC

size: -
D: -
V: TRBV25-1
J: TRBJ1-2
CDR3: CASSESGLGGENGYTF
DNA: TGTGCCAGCAGTGAATCGGGGTTGGGGGGCGAGAATGGCTACACCTTC

size: -
D: -
V: TRBV15
J: TRBJ2-5
CDR3: CATSRGGVLQETQYF
DNA: TGTGCCACCAGCAGAGGCGGGGTGTTGCAAGAGACCCAGTACTTC

size: few
D: TRBD1
V: TRBV4-2
J: TRBJ1-2
CDR3: CASSQVGDRVDGYTF
DNA: TGTGCCAGCAGCCAAGTGGGGGACAGGGTTGATGGCTACACCTTC

size: -
D: -
V: TRBV5-6
J: TRBJ2-3
CDR3: CASSLGKGPSTDTQYF
DNA: TGTGCCAGCAGCTTGGGAAAGGGGCCTAGCACAGATACGCAGTATTTT

size: medium-sized
D: -
V: TRBV30
J: TRBJ1-6
CDR3: CAWSRRPSSPLHF
DNA: TGTGCCTGGAGCAGACGCCCCAGCTCACCCCTCCACTTT

size: -
D: -
V: TRBV18
J: TRBJ1-1
CDR3: CASRPSGENTEAFF
DNA: TGTGCCAGCCGACCCTCGGGGGAGAACACTGAAGCTTTCTTT

size: -
D: -
V: TRBV27
J: TRBJ1-5
CDR3: CASSFRNQPQHF
DNA: TGTGCCAGCAGTTTCCGAAATCAGCCCCAGCATTTT

size: -
D: -
V: TRBV7-3
J: TRBJ1-1
CDR3: CASSSGGDTEAFF
DNA: TGTGCCAGCAGCTCGGGCGGGGACACTGAAGCTTTCTTT

size: -
D: TRBD1
V: TRBV29-1
J: TRBJ2-2
CDR3: CSVSQGARTGELFF
DNA: TGCAGCGTCTCACAGGGGGCGCGGACCGGGGAGCTGTTTTTT

size: -
D: TRBD1
V: TRBV7-2
J: TRBJ2-1
CDR3: CASSRGQGSEQFF
DNA: TGTGCCAGCAGCAGGGGACAGGGAAGCGAGCAGTTCTTC

size: -
D: TRBD1
V: TRBV7-3
J: TRBJ2-2
CDR3: CASSSPTGTGELFF
DNA: TGTGCCAGCAGCTCCCCGACAGGGACCGGGGAGCTGTTTTTT

size: -
D: -
V: TRBV5-1
J: TRBJ2-1
CDR3: CASSLSYNEQFF
DNA: TGCGCCAGCAGCTTATCCTACAATGAGCAGTTCTTC

size: -
D: TRBD2
V: TRBV6-1
J: TRBJ2-1
CDR3: CASSGLAGRANSYNEQFF
DNA: TGTGCCAGCAGTGGACTAGCGGGTCGGGCCAACTCCTACAATGAGCAGTTCTTC

size: once
D: -
V: TRBV6-1
J: TRBJ2-7
CDR3: CASSDKAPGIYEQYF
DNA: TGTGCCAGCAGTGATAAAGCTCCGGGCATTTACGAGCAGTACTTC

size: -
D: -
V: TRBV9
J: TRBJ1-1
CDR3: CARSNRNTEAFF
DNA: TGTGCCAGGTCCAACAGGAACACTGAAGCTTTCTTT

size: -
D: -
V: TRBV5-4
J: TRBJ1-5
CDR3: CASSSQNPYQPQHF
DNA: TGTGCCAGCAGCTCTCAAAACCCATATCAGCCCCAGCATTTT

size: few
D: -
V: TRBV5-4
J: TRBJ2-7
CDR3: CASSRPRYEQYF
DNA: TGTGCCAGCAGTCGACCGAGGTACGAGCAGTACTTC

size: -
D: TRBD2
V: TRBV2
J: TRBJ2-5
CDR3: CASSEPAGGETQYF
DNA: TGTGCCAGCAGTGAACCGGCCGGGGGGGAGACCCAGTACTTC

size: -
D: -
V: TRBV6-4
J: TRBJ2-7
CDR3: CASKRIGRQSSYEQYF
DNA: TGTGCCAGCAAAAGGATCGGTAGACAAAGCTCCTACGAGCAGTACTTC

size: -
D: -
V: TRBV19
J: TRBJ1-1
CDR3: CASSIGDVGGLGTEAFF
DNA: TGTGCCAGTAGTATAGGGGACGTTGGGGGACTTGGCACTGAAGCTTTCTTT

size: -
D: TRBD2
V: TRBV14
J: TRBJ2-5
CDR3: CASSLPSGSRETQYF
DNA: TGTGCCAGCAGCCTCCCTAGCGGGAGCCGAGAGACCCAGTACTTC

size: -
D: -
V: TRBV4-2
J: TRBJ1-2
CDR3: CASSQEVDYGYTF
DNA: TGTGCCAGCAGCCAAGAGGTTGATTATGGCTACACCTTC

size: -
D: -
V: TRBV7-9
J: TRBJ2-3
CDR3: CASRLGSGGDTQYF
DNA: TGTGCCAGCAGATTAGGGTCTGGGGGAGATACGCAGTATTTT

size: -
D: -
V: TRBV7-9
J: TRBJ1-1
CDR3: CASSFLENTEAFF
DNA: TGTGCCAGCAGCTTCCTCGAGAACACTGAAGCTTTCTTT

size: -
D: TRBD1
V: TRBV5-1
J: TRBJ2-1
CDR3: CASSSSGTAYNEQFF
DNA: TGCGCCAGCAGCTCGTCCGGGACAGCCTACAATGAGCAGTTCTTC

size: -
D: -
V: TRBV5-1
J: TRBJ1-6
CDR3: CASSFQQYNSPLHF
DNA: TGCGCCAGCAGCTTTCAACAGTATAATTCACCCCTCCACTTT

size: -
D: -
V: TRBV5-1
J: TRBJ1-1
CDR3: CASSTFEGSTEAFF
DNA: TGCGCCAGCAGCACCTTCGAGGGGTCCACTGAAGCTTTCTTT

size: once
D: -
V: TRBV6-1
J: TRBJ1-1
CDR3: CASSEGDLNTEAFF
DNA: TGTGCCAGCAGTGAAGGGGATTTGAACACTGAAGCTTTCTTT

size: -
D: TRBD1
V: TRBV19
J: TRBJ1-1
CDR3: CASSPNRRDREAFF
DNA: TGTGCCAGTAGTCCCAACCGGAGGGACAGAGAAGCTTTCTTT

size: -
D: TRBD1
V: TRBV29-1
J: TRBJ2-3
CDR3: CSVETGETDTQYF
DNA: TGCAGCGTTGAAACAGGGGAAACAGATACGCAGTATTTT

size: -
D: -
V: TRBV6-1
J: TRBJ2-7
CDR3: CASRLSSYEQYF
DNA: TGTGCCAGCAGACTAAGCTCCTACGAGCAGTACTTC